These 15 T cell receptor beta chains originate from one sample sequenced in a study of T cells in tumors after PD-1 blockade. Assay: immunoSEQ multiplex PCR; the TCRdb copy retains only in-frame clones and omits some. There are 32,000 or so clones in the sample; about 77% occur only once, and under 40% lies in the top ten. Sequencing was performed on PBMCs, taken before anti-PD-1 treatment. The receptors were sampled from a human donor with basal cell carcinoma.

The chain links TRBV5-1 to TRBJ1-1, with 12 bases aligning to TRBD1. J gave up 3 bases and V 4 bases, and 4 bases lay outside the gene matches. The CDR3 contains 15 residues. Looked up from germline, CDR1 is SGHRS and CDR2 is YFSETQ. CDR3 protein: CASSQRDRGHTEAFF. Written as DNA, the CDR3 is TGCGCCAGCAGCCAAAGGGACAGGGGGCACACTGAAGCTTTCTTT.

This clone was picked up a small number of times. The chain has TRBV4-3 and TRBJ2-1; no reliable D call. The CDR3 is 17 residues long. Germline V CDR1 and CDR2: LGHNA, YSLEER. Trimming took 0 bases from V and 0 from J, leaving 12 bases between them. CDR3 bases: TGCGCCAGCAGCCAAGAGGTACTTTTTAGCTCCTACAATGAGCAGTTCTTC. It specifies CASSQEVLFSSYNEQFF.

The chain uses TRBV9 and TRBJ2-1, with TRBD1 matching over 7 bases. The CDR3 contains 14 residues. CDR1 is SGDLS and CDR2 is YYNGEE in the germline V gene. J gave up 7 bases and V 0 bases, and 4 bases lay outside the gene matches. The CDR3, as DNA: TGTGCCAGCAGCGTAGGAGGGGGCTTTAATGAGCAGTTCTTC. Translated, it gives CASSVGGGFNEQFF.

The chain uses TRBV13 and TRBJ1-1; D uncertain. Germline CDR1 and CDR2: PRHDT and FYEKMQ (reference sequence). Trimming removed 5 bases from V and 4 bases from J, with 11 bases in between. This CDR3 has 13 residues. The CDR3 DNA reads as TGTGCCAGCAGCCCCACGTCCCGCACTGAAGCTTTCTTT. Translated: CASSPTSRTEAFF.

The V gene is TRBV6-1, the J gene TRBJ2-1; TRBD1 or TRBD2 may be the D gene (5 bases each). V dropped 1 base and J dropped 5 bases, with 9 bases sitting between them. The CDR3 length is 14 residues. Germline CDR1 and CDR2: MNHNS and SASEGT. CDR3 sequence (DNA): TGTGCCAGCAGTGAAGGGGACGGACACAATGAGCAGTTCTTC. This translates into CASSEGDGHNEQFF.

This CDR3 reads CASSAFRGGEQYF. The CDR3 DNA is TGTGCCAGCAGCGCCTTTAGGGGAGGCGAGCAGTACTTC. The chain carries TRBV7-8 and TRBJ2-7; possible D gene TRBD2, 6 bases. Per germline, CDR1 SGHVS and CDR2 FQNEAQ. The CDR3 is 13 amino acids. With 5 bases removed from V and 6 bases from J, the gap between germline ends came to 14 bases.

The gene calls are TRBV5-1 and TRBJ2-3, with D perhaps TRBD1 (5 bases). Germline CDR1 and CDR2: SGHRS and YFSETQ. CDR3 length: 16 residues. V was pared by 1 base and J by 0 bases, with 12 bases between. CDR3 coding DNA: TGCGCCAGCAGCTTGTCTTTGGGGCCTAGCACAGATACGCAGTATTTT. Translation gives CASSLSLGPSTDTQYF.

The genes are TRBV5-1 and TRBJ1-2, with 7 positions matching TRBD1. From germline, CDR1 is SGHRS and CDR2 YFSETQ. The ends lost 5 bases at V and 6 bases at J; junction bases unmatched: 7. CDR3 length: 13 amino acids. Here the CDR3 reads CASRPTGSDGYTF. The CDR3 DNA reads TGCGCCAGCAGACCGACAGGGTCCGATGGCTACACCTTC.

V gene TRBV3-1 (or the pseudogene TRBV3-2) combines with J gene TRBJ2-7; 11 bases map to TRBD1. The CDR3 is made up of 15 amino acids. Germline CDR1 reads LGHDT; CDR2 reads YNNKEL (reference sequence). Trimming at V came to 6 bases and at J to 7 bases, leaving 11 bases not matched to a gene. As DNA, the CDR3 is TGTGCCAGCAGTAATGCCGGGACAGGGGGAAGGGAGCAGTACTTC. As protein: CASSNAGTGGREQYF.

V usage is TRBV24-1 and J usage is TRBJ2-1; D possibly corresponds to TRBD1 (5 bases). The CDR3 is made up of 16 amino acids. Germline assignment: CDR1 KGHDR and CDR2 SFDVKD. Trimming took 0 bases from V and 6 from J, leaving 14 bases between them. CDR3 DNA sequence: TGTGCCACCAGTGATTTGTTAAGGGGTTCAGGCAATGAGCAGTTCTTC. Translating it yields CATSDLLRGSGNEQFF.

The J gene is TRBJ1-2, the V gene TRBV10-3; no clear D. From germline, CDR1 is ENHRY and CDR2 SYGVKD. Trimming left V 2 bases short and J 8 bases short, with 9 bases between. The CDR3 consists of 12 residues. CDR3 residues: CAISEAPGGYTF. CDR3 DNA sequence: TGTGCCATCAGTGAGGCCCCGGGGGGCTACACCTTC.

This chain joins TRBV28 and TRBJ1-1; TRBD1 matches at 8 bases. The CDR3 is 16 residues long. The V and J ends lost 7 bases and 1 base, in that order; junction bases with no gene match: 11. Germline CDR1 and CDR2: MDHEN and SYDVKM. The CDR3 DNA is TGTGCCAGCACCTCGCCCCTGGGACAGGAGAACACTGAAGCTTTCTTT. It codes for CASTSPLGQENTEAFF.

The chain joins TRBV19 to TRBJ2-7; 10 positions match TRBD1. J lost 2 bases, V lost 3 bases, and 7 bases had no gene match. The germline gives CDR1 LNHDA, CDR2 SQIVND (reference sequence). There are 16 residues in the CDR3. CDR3: CASSISGTGVPYEQYF. The CDR3 nucleotides read TGTGCCAGTAGTATCTCCGGGACAGGGGTCCCCTACGAGCAGTACTTC.

The chain uses TRBV4-1 and TRBJ2-1; TRBD2 matches 9 bases. The V gene end was trimmed by 4 bases and the J gene end by 7 bases; junction bases not matched to a gene: 8. This CDR3 region has 15 residues. From germline, CDR1 is MGHRA and CDR2 YSYEKL. CDR3 sequence: CASSRGRGGLNEQFF. The CDR3 coding sequence is TGCGCCAGCAGCCGCGGGCGGGGGGGCCTAAATGAGCAGTTCTTC.

The chain couples TRBV4-2 to TRBJ1-2; no clear D gene. Germline lookup yields CDR1 LGHNA and CDR2 YNFKEQ. CDR3 length: 14 amino acids. Trimming removed 1 base from V and 8 bases from J, with 14 bases in between. As DNA, the CDR3 is TGTGCCAGCAGCCAAGGGAGGCAGGAGGTGGGCTACACCTTC. This gives the protein CASSQGRQEVGYTF.